The 21 T cell receptor beta chains reported below all come from one sample, sequenced in a study of blood T cell repertoires in COVID-19. This table comes from immunoSEQ multiplex PCR, and its TCRdb copy is limited to in-frame clones, with some not included. The data contain 280,000 or so clones, 70% to 90% of them singletons. Sequenced sample: PBMCs or T cells enriched from blood (not recorded which). These receptors came from a woman in her thirties or forties who had recovered from COVID-19.

The chain has TRBV4-1 and TRBJ2-1, with 10 bases matching TRBD2. Germline V gene lookup returns CDR1 MGHRA and CDR2 YSYEKL. The CDR3 is 15 amino acids. The V gene end was trimmed by 4 bases and the J gene end by 3 bases; junction bases not matched to a gene: 3. The CDR3 loop reads CASSLLAGGYNEQFF. CDR3 bases: TGCGCCAGCAGCCTCTTAGCGGGAGGCTACAATGAGCAGTTCTTC.

The chain is built from TRBV9 and TRBJ2-3, with D perhaps matching TRBD1 (6 bases). Per germline, CDR1 SGDLS and CDR2 YYNGEE. The CDR3 spans 15 residues. V was cut by 2 bases and J by 2 bases, with 12 bases left in between. The CDR3 sequence is CASSVYREFTDTQYF. In DNA, the CDR3 is TGTGCCAGCAGCGTGTACAGGGAGTTCACAGATACGCAGTATTTT. Combining the CDR3 with reference TRBV9 and TRBJ2-3 gives the whole variable domain DSGVTQTPKHLITATGQRVTLRCSPRSGDLSVYWYQQSLDQGLQFLIQYYNGEERAKGNILERFSAQQFPDLHSELNLSSLELGDSALYFCASSVYREFTDTQYFGPGTRLTVL.

The gene calls are TRBV30 and TRBJ2-1, with TRBD2 matching over 16 bases. The V gene end was trimmed by 1 base and the J gene end by 8 bases; junction bases not matched to a gene: 14. The CDR3 has 19 residues. The germline gives CDR1 GTSNPN, CDR2 SVGIG (reference sequence). The DNA of the CDR3 is TGTGCCTGGAGTGCCCGACGGGGACTAGCGGGAGGGCCTTTGGATGAGCAGTTCTTC. It specifies CAWSARRGLAGGPLDEQFF.

V gene TRBV19 combines with J gene TRBJ1-6, with D hard to call. Germline CDR1 LNHDA, CDR2 SQIVND (reference sequence). This CDR3 has 15 amino acids. V lost 1 base to trimming and J lost 6 bases, with 10 bases between them. The CDR3 coding sequence is TGTGCCAGTAGTATAGCTGGCCCGGGTAATTCACCCCTCCACTTT. Protein product: CASSIAGPGNSPLHF.

The chain employs TRBV7-3 and TRBJ2-1, with a possible D match to TRBD2 (6 bases). CDR1 and CDR2 (germline): SGHTA, FQGTGA. V lost 3 bases, J lost 5 bases, and 11 bases lay in between. The CDR3 loop spans 14 amino acids. Written as DNA, the CDR3 is TGTGCCAGCAGCTTCACACTAGCCCACAATGAGCAGTTCTTC. Amino acid sequence: CASSFTLAHNEQFF.

CDR3 sequence: CASRRVSGGYNEQFF. CDR3 nucleotide sequence: TGTGCCAGTCGACGGGTCTCAGGGGGATACAATGAGCAGTTCTTC. This chain links TRBV19 with TRBJ2-1; 7 nucleotides agree with TRBD1. The V gene's germline CDR1 is LNHDA and CDR2 SQIVND (reference sequence). The CDR3 contains 15 residues. After removal of 8 bases from V and 4 bases from J, the junction contained 11 bases not matched to a gene.

The CDR3 DNA reads TGTGCCAGCACGGCCGGGTTTGGGCAGTTCTTC. It translates to CASTAGFGQFF. The rearrangement links TRBV28 to TRBJ2-1; D ambiguous. The CDR3 has 11 amino acids. The V end lost 7 bases, the J end lost 12 bases, and 13 bases lay between the germline ends. The germline V gene has CDR1 MDHEN and CDR2 SYDVKM.

This chain uses TRBV29-1 with TRBJ1-2; D unresolved. The length of the CDR3 is 11 residues. Between the trimmed V and J ends, which lost 3 bases and 4 bases, there was a span of 6 bases. Germline V lookup: CDR1 SQVTM, CDR2 ANQGSEA. The CDR3 loop is CSVDGSYGYTF. CDR3 nucleotides: TGCAGCGTTGATGGCAGCTATGGCTACACCTTC.

This chain links TRBV24-1 with TRBJ2-1; D is possibly TRBD1 (6 bases). CDR3 size: 15 residues. V dropped 4 bases and J dropped 5 bases, with 14 bases sitting between them. CDR1 and CDR2 (germline): KGHDR, SFDVKD. For the CDR3, the DNA is TGTGCCACCAGTGACGTCGGGACAACGAACAATGAGCAGTTCTTC. It codes for CATSDVGTTNNEQFF.

The CDR3 sequence is CASSSYPGTGDNSPLHF. In nucleotides, the CDR3 is TGTGCCAGCAGCTCCTACCCCGGGACAGGGGATAATTCACCCCTCCACTTT. The rearrangement uses TRBV3-1 (or the pseudogene TRBV3-2) and TRBJ1-6; 10 positions match TRBD1. Germline V gene sequence: CDR1 LGHDT, CDR2 YNNKEL (reference sequence). V shed 5 bases, J shed 5 bases, and the junction held 9 bases outside the gene matches. The CDR3 runs to 17 residues.

The chain links TRBV6-5 to TRBJ1-5, with D possibly being TRBD1 (5 bases). The CDR3 is made up of 13 amino acids. Germline-derived CDR1 and CDR2 are MNHEY and SVGAGI. Trimming removed 10 bases from V and 0 bases from J, with 10 bases in between. CDR3 amino acids: CATKGNSNQPQHF. CDR3 DNA sequence: TGTGCCACGAAGGGGAATAGCAATCAGCCCCAGCATTTT.

V gene TRBV5-1 combines with J gene TRBJ2-7, with 9 bases matching TRBD2. With V trimmed by 4 bases and J by 7 bases, 12 bases remained unmatched. The germline V gene has CDR1 SGHRS and CDR2 YFSETQ. This CDR3 region has 15 residues. CDR3 nucleotides: TGCGCCAGCAGCCCGGGACTAGCTTCCCCAAGGGAGCAGTACTTC. Its translation: CASSPGLASPREQYF.

The chain has TRBV3-1 (or the pseudogene TRBV3-2) and TRBJ2-7; TRBD1 matches 10 bases. Per the germline V gene, CDR1 is LGHDT and CDR2 is YNNKEL (reference sequence). V dropped 8 bases and J dropped 5; count of bases not matched to a gene: 15. CDR3 length equals 16 residues. The CDR3 DNA is TGTGCCAGCTCGCTTCCTCTGGGACAGGGGATCGACGAGCAGTACTTC. Translating it yields CASSLPLGQGIDEQYF.

The rearrangement joins TRBV10-3 to TRBJ1-5; 8 positions agree with TRBD1. CDR3 length equals 15 residues. V trimming: 4 bases; J trimming: 0 bases; junction bases outside the gene matches: 2. CDR1 and CDR2 from the germline V gene are ENHRY and SYGVKD. CDR3 loop: CAISGTGTSNQPQHF. The CDR3 nucleotides read TGTGCCATCAGTGGGACAGGGACTAGCAATCAGCCCCAGCATTTT.

The gene calls are TRBV3-1 (or the pseudogene TRBV3-2) and TRBJ2-7; D not certain. V was pared by 4 bases and J by 3 bases, with 10 bases between. Germline V gene sequence: CDR1 LGHDT, CDR2 YNNKEL (reference sequence). The CDR3 covers 13 residues. CDR3 coding DNA: TGTGCCAGCAGCCGGGCCAGAGACTACGAGCAGTACTTC. This codes for CASSRARDYEQYF.

Only one count was recorded for this clone. J is TRBJ2-7 and V is TRBV5-5; 9 bases align to TRBD1. The CDR3 is 17 residues long. V was clipped by 4 bases and J by 4 bases; unmatched bases: 15. CDR1 and CDR2 from the germline V gene are SGHKS and YYEKEE (reference sequence). The CDR3 sequence is CASSNRQGQGFLYEQYF. Here the CDR3 DNA reads TGTGCCAGCAGCAACCGTCAGGGACAGGGCTTCTTGTACGAGCAGTACTTC.

The chain couples TRBV7-6 to TRBJ2-7; D may be TRBD1 (5 bases). This CDR3 comprises 16 residues. The germline V gene has CDR1 SGHVS and CDR2 FNYEAQ. Trimming left V 5 bases short and J 0 bases short, with 17 bases between. The CDR3 bases are TGTGCCAGCAGCGAATTCTGGGGCCTAGGCTCCTACGAGCAGTACTTC. Amino acid sequence: CASSEFWGLGSYEQYF.

V usage is TRBV5-1 and J usage is TRBJ1-4; 9 nucleotides agree with TRBD1. Trimming removed 0 bases from V and 7 bases from J; junction bases left unmatched: 4. The CDR3 loop spans 15 amino acids. Germline V gene sequence: CDR1 SGHRS, CDR2 YFSETQ. This CDR3 reads CASSLAATGGEKLFF. The DNA for the CDR3 is TGCGCCAGCAGCTTGGCCGCGACAGGGGGTGAAAAACTGTTTTTT. The entire variable domain, with the rest obtained from reference TRBV5-1 and TRBJ1-4, is as follows: KAGVTQTPRYLIKTRGQQVTLSCSPISGHRSVSWYQQTPGQGLQFLFEYFSETQRNKGNFPGRFSGRQFSNSRSEMNVSTLELGDSALYLCASSLAATGGEKLFFGSGTQLSVL.

The V and J genes are TRBV2 and TRBJ2-5; 10 nucleotides line up with TRBD2. Germline CDR1 SNHLY, CDR2 FYNNEI. The length of the CDR3 is 17 residues. The CDR3 DNA reads as TGTGCAGGGAGTGGGACTAGCGCGGCTTCGTACCAAGAGACCCAGTACTTC. Its translation: CAGSGTSAASYQETQYF.

The V gene is TRBV4-1, the J gene TRBJ1-3, with D tentatively TRBD1 (5 bases). Germline V gene sequence: CDR1 MGHRA, CDR2 YSYEKL. CDR3 length: 14 residues. Deletions cut 2 bases from V and 7 bases from J, with 12 bases between. The CDR3 sequence: CASSQYSRGNTIYF. CDR3 coding DNA: TGCGCCAGCAGCCAATACTCCCGGGGGAACACCATATATTTT.

The chain uses TRBV21-1 and TRBJ1-2. TRBV21-1 is a pseudogene segment. CDR3 length equals 14 residues. The CDR3 sequence is CASSKEGPNYGYTF. For the CDR3, the DNA is TGTGCCAGCAGCAAGGAGGGACCCAACTATGGCTACACCTTC.